This TCR beta chain derives from a study of blood T cell repertoires in COVID-19. Worth noting for this clone: A much larger clone lies a single base off, so this may be a read error. Other DNA sequences in the same sample also yield this CDR3.

TCRdb keeps only in-frame clones here, not all; method: immunoSEQ multiplex PCR. The repertoire holds more than 300,000 clones, about 89% seen once, with about 0.86% in the top ten. Germline assignment: CDR1 SGHRS and CDR2 YFSETQ. The CDR3 extends over 14 amino acids. V shed 3 bases, J shed 5 bases, and the junction held 4 bases outside the gene matches. Sequencing was performed on PBMCs or T cells enriched from blood (not recorded which). This TCR came from a woman between 35 and 50 years old who had been exposed to COVID-19. The chain recombines TRBV5-1 with TRBJ2-5, with 10 bases matching TRBD1. CDR3 region: CASSSGQGRETQYF. DNA for the CDR3: TGCGCCAGCAGCTCGGGACAGGGGAGGGAGACCCAGTACTTC.